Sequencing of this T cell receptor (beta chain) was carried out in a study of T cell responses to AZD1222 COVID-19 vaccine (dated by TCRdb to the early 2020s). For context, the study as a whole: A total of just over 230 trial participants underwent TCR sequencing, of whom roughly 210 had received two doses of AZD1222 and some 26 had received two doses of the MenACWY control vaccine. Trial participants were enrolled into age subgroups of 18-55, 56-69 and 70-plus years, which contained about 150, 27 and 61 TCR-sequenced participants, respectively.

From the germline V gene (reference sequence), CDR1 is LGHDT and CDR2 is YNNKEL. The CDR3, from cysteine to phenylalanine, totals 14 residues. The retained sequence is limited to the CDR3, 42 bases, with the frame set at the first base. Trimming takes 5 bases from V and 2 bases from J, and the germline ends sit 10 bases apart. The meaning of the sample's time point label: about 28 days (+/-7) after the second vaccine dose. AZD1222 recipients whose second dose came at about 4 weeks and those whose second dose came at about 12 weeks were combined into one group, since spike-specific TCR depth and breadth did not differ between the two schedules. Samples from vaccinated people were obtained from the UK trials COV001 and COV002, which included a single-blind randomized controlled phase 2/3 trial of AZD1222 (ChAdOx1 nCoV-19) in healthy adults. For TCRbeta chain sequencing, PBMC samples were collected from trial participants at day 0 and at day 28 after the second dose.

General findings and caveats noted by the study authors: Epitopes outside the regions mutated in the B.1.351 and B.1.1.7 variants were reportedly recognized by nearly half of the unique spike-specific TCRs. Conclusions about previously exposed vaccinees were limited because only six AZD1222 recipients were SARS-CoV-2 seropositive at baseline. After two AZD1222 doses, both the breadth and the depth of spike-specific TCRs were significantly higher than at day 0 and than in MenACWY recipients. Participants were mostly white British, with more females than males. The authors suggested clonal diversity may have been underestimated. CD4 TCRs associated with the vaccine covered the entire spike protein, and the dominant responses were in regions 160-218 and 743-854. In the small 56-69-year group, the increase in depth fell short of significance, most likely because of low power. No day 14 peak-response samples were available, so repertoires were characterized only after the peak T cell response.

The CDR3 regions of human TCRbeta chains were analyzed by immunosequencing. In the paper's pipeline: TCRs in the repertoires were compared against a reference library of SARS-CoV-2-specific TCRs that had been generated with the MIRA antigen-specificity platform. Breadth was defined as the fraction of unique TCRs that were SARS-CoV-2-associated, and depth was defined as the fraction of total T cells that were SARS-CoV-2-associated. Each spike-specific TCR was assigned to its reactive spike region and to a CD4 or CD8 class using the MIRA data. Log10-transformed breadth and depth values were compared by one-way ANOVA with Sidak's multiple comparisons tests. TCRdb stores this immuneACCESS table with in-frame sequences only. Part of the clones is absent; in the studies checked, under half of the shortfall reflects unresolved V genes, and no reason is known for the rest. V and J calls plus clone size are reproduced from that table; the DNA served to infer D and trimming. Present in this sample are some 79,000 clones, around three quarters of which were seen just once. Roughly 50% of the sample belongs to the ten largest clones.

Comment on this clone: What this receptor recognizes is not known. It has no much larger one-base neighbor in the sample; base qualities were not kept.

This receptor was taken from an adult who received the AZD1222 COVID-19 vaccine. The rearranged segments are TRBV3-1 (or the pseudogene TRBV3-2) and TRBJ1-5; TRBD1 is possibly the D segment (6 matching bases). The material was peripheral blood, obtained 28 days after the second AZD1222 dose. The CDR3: CASSYRVGNQPQHF. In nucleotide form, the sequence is TGTGCCAGCAGCTACAGGGTTGGCAATCAGCCCCAGCATTTT.